The 28 T cell receptor beta chains below were found in one sample sequenced in a study of a mutant IDH1 vaccine in newly diagnosed glioma. The time point here: week 11, during vaccination. It was 300 ug of mutant IDH1 20-mer peptide that made up each vaccine dose, given with topical imiquimod. These TCRs' antigens remain unknown. Clones were read by immunoSEQ multiplex PCR, and TCRdb kept only the in-frame ones, dropping some. The table includes over 60,000 clones, around 89% detected once. The source material was PBMCs, sampled from a glioma patient whose treatment included an IDH1 peptide vaccine. These receptor sequences come from a man aged 40-49 years with glioma.

The gene calls are TRBV28 and TRBJ1-5, with a weak D call TRBD1 (6 bases). This CDR3 is 13 amino acids long. CDR1 and CDR2 from the germline V gene are MDHEN and SYDVKM. V was clipped by 7 bases and J by 5 bases, with 12 bases between them. The CDR3 nucleotides read TGTGCCAGCACCGGGGGGCAACATCAGCCCCAGCATTTT. Residues: CASTGGQHQPQHF.

In this sample, this clone is medium-sized. J is TRBJ1-4 and V is TRBV7-9, with 7 nucleotides matching TRBD1. Germline trimming cut 4 bases from V and 5 bases from J; bases unmatched to any gene: 10. CDR3 length equals 16 residues. Germline V CDR1 and CDR2: SEHNR, FQNEAQ (reference sequence). CDR3 protein: CASSWGQLPLNEKLFF. The CDR3, as DNA: TGTGCCAGCAGCTGGGGACAGCTCCCACTAAATGAAAAACTGTTTTTT.

The chain recombines TRBV10-3 with TRBJ2-1, with a possible D match to TRBD1 (6 bases). Germline V CDR1 and CDR2: ENHRY, SYGVKD. The CDR3 contains 12 residues. V shed 4 bases and J shed 9 bases, with 10 bases lying between them. In DNA, the CDR3 is TGTGCCATCAGTGCACAGGGCTCTGAGCAGTTCTTC. It encodes CAISAQGSEQFF.

The V and J genes are TRBV7-9 and TRBJ1-1; 7 bases are a match to TRBD1. The V and J ends lost 2 bases and 4 bases, in that order; junction bases with no gene match: 10. CDR3 length equals 16 residues. Germline CDR1 is SEHNR and CDR2 is FQNEAQ (reference sequence). The CDR3 reads CASSLTPGQWGTEAFF. CDR3 DNA sequence: TGTGCCAGCAGCTTAACCCCGGGACAGTGGGGCACTGAAGCTTTCTTT.

This chain uses TRBV5-8 with TRBJ2-7; a weak D match, TRBD1 (6 bases). Between the trimmed V and J ends, which lost 4 bases and 0 bases, there was a span of 14 bases. This CDR3 contains 15 residues. The germline CDR1 and CDR2 sequences are SGHTS and YDEGEE. CDR3 loop: CASSRHRVNSYEQYF. DNA for the CDR3: TGTGCCAGCAGCCGACACAGGGTCAACTCCTACGAGCAGTACTTC. The variable domain in full, with the rest retrieved from reference TRBV5-8 and TRBJ2-7, is EAGVTQSPTHLIKTRGQQATLRCSPISGHTSVYWYQQALGLGLQFLLWYDEGEERNRGNFPPRFSGRQFPNYSSELNVNALELEDSALYLCASSRHRVNSYEQYFGPGTRLTVT.

The genes are TRBV28 and TRBJ1-1, with 9 bases that match TRBD1. Germline-derived CDR1 and CDR2 are MDHEN and SYDVKM. The length of the CDR3 is 16 residues. The junction had 14 bases not matched to a gene; V was cut back by 1 base and J by 11 bases. CDR3 residues: CASSLLSRTGEGRAFF. The CDR3 DNA reads TGTGCCAGCAGTTTATTATCCCGGACAGGGGAAGGTCGGGCTTTCTTT.

This chain uses TRBV5-1 with TRBJ1-1; TRBD1 agrees at 8 bases. V shed 5 bases, J shed 4 bases, and the junction held 16 bases outside the gene matches. CDR1 is SGHRS and CDR2 is YFSETQ in the germline V gene. The CDR3 has 17 residues. CDR3 sequence (DNA): TGCGCCAGCAGTACTGGGGACAGGCAGGACCTGGGCACTGAAGCTTTCTTT. It specifies CASSTGDRQDLGTEAFF.

The genes are TRBV28 and TRBJ2-1; 7 nucleotides align to TRBD1. J gave up 7 bases and V 7 bases, and 7 bases lay outside the gene matches. The CDR3 runs 13 residues. Germline-derived CDR1 and CDR2 are MDHEN and SYDVKM. The CDR3 DNA sequence: TGTGCCAGCAATGAGGGGGCGAGGAATGAGCAGTTCTTC. Protein sequence: CASNEGARNEQFF.

The chain links TRBV4-3 to TRBJ1-2; TRBD1 matches 7 bases. CDR3 size: 16 residues. With V trimmed by 5 bases and J by 5 bases, 14 bases remained unmatched. Looked up from germline, CDR1 is LGHNA and CDR2 is YSLEER. CDR3 sequence: CASSYKTGSEGYGYTF. CDR3 coding DNA: TGCGCCAGCAGCTACAAGACAGGGTCGGAGGGGTATGGCTACACCTTC.

This rearrangement joins TRBV7-2 to TRBJ2-4; tentatively, D is TRBD2 (6 bases). In germline, CDR1 is SGHTA, CDR2 FQGNSA. The V gene lost 8 bases and the J gene lost 1 base, with 9 bases spanning the gap. CDR3 length: 13 residues. The CDR3 coding sequence is TGTGCCAGCCGGCTAGCGGCCAAAAACATTCAGTACTTC. Protein sequence: CASRLAAKNIQYF.

The rearrangement uses TRBV7-9 and TRBJ2-6, with a possible D match to TRBD1 (5 bases). CDR3 length equals 17 residues. Germline assignment: CDR1 SEHNR and CDR2 FQNEAQ (reference sequence). With 5 bases removed from V and 6 bases from J, the gap between germline ends came to 20 bases. CDR3 nucleotide sequence: TGTGCCAGCAGCCCTGGGGCCCAGAGCTATGCGGCCAACGTCCTGACTTTC. Translating it yields CASSPGAQSYAANVLTF.

This clone was detected only once. The chain combines TRBV19 with TRBJ1-6, with TRBD1 identical over 8 bases. V shed 5 bases and J 7 bases; nucleotides not matched to a gene: 10. The CDR3 runs to 16 residues. Germline loops: CDR1 LNHDA, CDR2 SQIVND (reference sequence). CDR3 region: CASSPQHGTGNSPLHF. The CDR3, as DNA: TGTGCCAGTAGTCCTCAGCACGGGACAGGAAATTCACCCCTCCACTTT.

The chain combines TRBV7-8 with TRBJ2-1, with 8 nucleotides matching TRBD2. With 7 bases clipped from V and 8 bases from J, the junction kept 10 bases outside the gene matches. Germline CDR1 and CDR2: SGHVS and FQNEAQ. CDR3 length equals 14 residues. CDR3 DNA sequence: TGTGCCAGCACGAGAGCGGGAGCGATGGATGAGCAGTTCTTC. As protein: CASTRAGAMDEQFF.

The chain couples TRBV4-2 to TRBJ1-4, with D maybe TRBD1 (5 bases). Trimming cost V 5 bases and J 4 bases, with 14 bases left between them. This CDR3 is 15 amino acids long. Germline V gene lookup returns CDR1 LGHNA and CDR2 YNFKEQ. In DNA, the CDR3 is TGTGCCAGCAGCGGTTGGGACCGGGGTAATGAAAAACTGTTTTTT. Amino acid sequence: CASSGWDRGNEKLFF.

The chain employs TRBV6-5 and TRBJ1-2; D uncertain. From germline, CDR1 is MNHEY and CDR2 SVGAGI. V was clipped by 6 bases and J by 6 bases, with 20 bases between them. There are 15 residues in the CDR3. DNA for the CDR3: TGTGCCAGCAGCCGAGATATTACCCGCCCCAATGGCTACACCTTC. Translating it yields CASSRDITRPNGYTF.

The chain couples TRBV18 to TRBJ2-5; 13 bases map to TRBD2. V shed 3 bases, J shed 0 bases, and the junction held 7 bases outside the gene matches. The V gene's germline CDR1 is KGHSH and CDR2 LQKENI. The CDR3 totals 18 residues. The CDR3: CASSPTSGGAPYQETQYF. The DNA for the CDR3 is TGTGCCAGCTCACCCACTAGCGGGGGGGCTCCATACCAAGAGACCCAGTACTTC.

The J gene is TRBJ2-5, the V gene TRBV7-2, with D tentatively TRBD2 (6 bases). This CDR3 has 15 residues. The V end lost 4 bases, the J end lost 3 bases, and 15 bases lay between the germline ends. Germline lookup yields CDR1 SGHTA and CDR2 FQGNSA. The CDR3 is CASSSLRELKETQYF. In nucleotides, the CDR3 is TGTGCCAGCAGCTCCCTCCGGGAGTTAAAAGAGACCCAGTACTTC. The entire variable domain, with the rest obtained from reference TRBV7-2 and TRBJ2-5, is as follows: GAGVSQSPSNKVTEKGKDVELRCDPISGHTALYWYRQSLGQGLEFLIYFQGNSAPDKSGLPSDRFSAERTGGSVSTLTIQRTQQEDSAVYLCASSSLRELKETQYFGPGTRLLVL.

The chain carries TRBV29-1 and TRBJ2-3; 11 positions agree with TRBD2. CDR1 SQVTM and CDR2 ANQGSEA come from the germline V gene. The CDR3 spans 20 residues. V was pared by 0 bases and J by 6 bases, with 20 bases of the junction left unmatched. The CDR3 region has the DNA TGCAGCGTTGAAGACCCCTTAAGCCTAGGAATAGCGGGAGGGTTGGATACGCAGTATTTT. Protein product: CSVEDPLSLGIAGGLDTQYF.

This chain connects TRBV11-2 to TRBJ2-2; D is possibly TRBD2 (6 bases). The germline gives CDR1 SGHAT, CDR2 FQNNGV. V dropped 1 base and J dropped 6 bases, with 12 bases sitting between them. This CDR3 region has 15 residues. This chain's CDR3 is CASSLVGGTAGELFF. CDR3 DNA: TGTGCCAGCAGCTTAGTGGGGGGTACGGCCGGGGAGCTGTTTTTT. The variable domain in full, completed from reference TRBV11-2 and TRBJ2-2, reads EAGVAQSPRYKIIEKRQSVAFWCNPISGHATLYWYQQILGQGPKLLIQFQNNGVVDDSQLPKDRFSAERLKGVDSTLKIQPAKLEDSAVYLCASSLVGGTAGELFFGEGSRLTVL.

This clone was counted only a few times. Its ends do not fully match the called genes, so a read error is possible. The chain recombines TRBV7-2 with TRBJ2-7; D uncertain. Germline V gives CDR1 SGHTA, CDR2 FQGNSA. The length of the CDR3 is 12 residues. DNA of the CDR3: TGTGCCAGCAGCTCCCCGCCGTCCCGCCTCAGCTTC. Its translation: CASSSPPSRLSF.

The V and J genes are TRBV7-9 and TRBJ1-1; 7 bases are shared with TRBD1. Germline CDR1 SEHNR, CDR2 FQNEAQ (reference sequence). Trimming removed 5 bases from V and 7 bases from J; junction bases left unmatched: 13. This CDR3 has 15 residues. The CDR3 region has the DNA TGTGCCAGCAGCCCCCGGGACAGACTTCCTAATGAAGCTTTCTTT. This encodes CASSPRDRLPNEAFF.

The chain recombines TRBV7-9 with TRBJ2-6; D remains ambiguous. Between the trimmed V and J ends, which lost 6 bases and 4 bases, there was a span of 13 bases. Germline CDR1 is SEHNR and CDR2 is FQNEAQ (reference sequence). This CDR3 region has 15 residues. CDR3 amino acids: CASSYQAPGANVLTF. The CDR3 DNA reads as TGTGCCAGCAGTTACCAAGCACCCGGGGCCAACGTCCTGACTTTC.

V usage is TRBV11-2 and J usage is TRBJ2-7, with 9 positions matching TRBD1. Germline V gene lookup returns CDR1 SGHAT and CDR2 FQNNGV. CDR3 size: 15 residues. The V gene end was trimmed by 2 bases and the J gene end by 3 bases; junction bases not matched to a gene: 5. The CDR3: CASSLTSGQGYEQYF. For the CDR3, the DNA is TGTGCCAGCAGCTTAACGTCGGGACAGGGCTACGAGCAGTACTTC.

This chain joins TRBV19 and TRBJ1-6; D is unresolved. Trimming stripped 9 bases from V and 9 bases from J, with 21 bases between. The CDR3 runs to 15 residues. Germline V gene data show CDR1 as LNHDA and CDR2 as SQIVND (reference sequence). This chain's CDR3 is CASSISRALGSPLHF. The CDR3 DNA follows: TGTGCCAGCAGCATTAGCCGGGCCCTCGGTTCACCCCTCCACTTT.

This rearrangement joins TRBV5-1 to TRBJ1-2; D possibly corresponds to TRBD1 (5 bases). Germline assignment: CDR1 SGHRS and CDR2 YFSETQ. This CDR3 has 16 amino acids. V shed 0 bases and J shed 7 bases, with 19 bases lying between them. The DNA of the CDR3 is TGCGCCAGCAGCTTGGATCAAAGGGGACCCATCGCTGGCTACACCTTC. Protein: CASSLDQRGPIAGYTF.

V usage is TRBV25-1 and J usage is TRBJ2-2, with D maybe TRBD2 (5 bases). Trimming stripped 4 bases from V and 0 bases from J, with 6 bases between. This CDR3 has 14 residues. CDR1 and CDR2 (germline): MGHDK, SYGVNS. In DNA, the CDR3 is TGTGCCAGCAGTGGGAGGACGAACACCGGGGAGCTGTTTTTT. It yields the protein CASSGRTNTGELFF. Looking up the rest from reference TRBV25-1 and TRBJ2-2 gives the full variable domain: EADIYQTPRYLVIGTGKKITLECSQTMGHDKMYWYQQDPGMELHLIHYSYGVNSTEKGDLSSESTVSRIRTEHFPLTLESARPSHTSQYLCASSGRTNTGELFFGEGSRLTVL.

This CDR3 is CASSINGQGPNEKLFF. The CDR3 bases are TGTGCCAGTAGTATCAACGGACAGGGCCCGAATGAAAAACTGTTTTTT. J is TRBJ1-4 and V is TRBV19; 8 positions agree with TRBD1. With 3 bases clipped from V and 5 bases from J, the junction kept 8 bases outside the gene matches. CDR3 length: 16 residues. Per the germline V gene, CDR1 is LNHDA and CDR2 is SQIVND (reference sequence).

Points on this clone: Other DNA sequences in this specimen translate into the identical CDR3. The V gene is TRBV19, the J gene TRBJ2-7; D is possibly TRBD2 (6 bases). Germline-derived CDR1 and CDR2 are LNHDA and SQIVND (reference sequence). Trimming stripped 6 bases from V and 6 bases from J, with 15 bases between. The CDR3 is 13 residues long. The CDR3 coding sequence is TGTGCCAGTAGGGGGACTGGAGAAGGCGAGCAGTACTTC. Translation gives CASRGTGEGEQYF.